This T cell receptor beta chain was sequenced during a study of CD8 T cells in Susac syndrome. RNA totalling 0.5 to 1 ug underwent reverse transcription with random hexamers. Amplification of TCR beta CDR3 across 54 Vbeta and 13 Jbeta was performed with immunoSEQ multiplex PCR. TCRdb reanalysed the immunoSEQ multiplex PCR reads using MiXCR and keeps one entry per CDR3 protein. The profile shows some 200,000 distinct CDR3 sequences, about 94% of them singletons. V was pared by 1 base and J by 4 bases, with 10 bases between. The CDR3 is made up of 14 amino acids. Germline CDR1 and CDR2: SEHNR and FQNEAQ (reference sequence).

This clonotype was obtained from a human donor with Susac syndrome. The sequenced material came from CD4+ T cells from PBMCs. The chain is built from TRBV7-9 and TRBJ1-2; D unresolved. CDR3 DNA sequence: TGTGCCAGCAGCTTAGTAACGGCAGCCTATGGCTACACCTTC. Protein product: CASSLVTAAYGYTF.